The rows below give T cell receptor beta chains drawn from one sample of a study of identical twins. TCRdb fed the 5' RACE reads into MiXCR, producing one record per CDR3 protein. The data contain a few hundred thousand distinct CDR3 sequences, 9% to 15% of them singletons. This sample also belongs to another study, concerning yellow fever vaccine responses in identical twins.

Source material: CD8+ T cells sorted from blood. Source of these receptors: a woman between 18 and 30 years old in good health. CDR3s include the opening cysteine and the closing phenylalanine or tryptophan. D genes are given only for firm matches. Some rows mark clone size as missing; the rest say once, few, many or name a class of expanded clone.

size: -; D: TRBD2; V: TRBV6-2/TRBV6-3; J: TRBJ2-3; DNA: TGTGCCAGCAGTTATCTTCAAGGTGGGGAGGGAACAGATACGCAGTATTTT; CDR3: CASSYLQGGEGTDTQYF
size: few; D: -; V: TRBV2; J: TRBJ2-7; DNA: TGTGCCAGCAGTGAAAATATTGGGTCCTACGAGCAGTACTTC; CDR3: CASSENIGSYEQYF
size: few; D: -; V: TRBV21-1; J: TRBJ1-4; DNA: TGTGCCAGCCGACGGGCAACTAATGAAAAACTGTTTTTT; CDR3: CASRRATNEKLFF
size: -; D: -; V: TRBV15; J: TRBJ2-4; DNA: TGTGCCACCAGCAGAGATAGGGCCGAACCCAAAAACATTCAGTACTTC; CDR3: CATSRDRAEPKNIQYF
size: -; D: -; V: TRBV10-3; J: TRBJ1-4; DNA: TGTGCCATCAGTGAGGAATCAAACGAAAAACTGTTTTTT; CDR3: CAISEESNEKLFF
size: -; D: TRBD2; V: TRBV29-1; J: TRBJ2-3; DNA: TGCAGCGTCAGCGGGGTACGCACAGATACGCAGTATTTT; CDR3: CSVSGVRTDTQYF
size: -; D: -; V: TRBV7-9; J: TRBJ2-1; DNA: TGTGCCAGCAGCAACCAGTGGAATGAGCAGTTCTTC; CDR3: CASSNQWNEQFF
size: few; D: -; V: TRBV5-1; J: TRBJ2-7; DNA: TGCGCCAGCAGCATAGTGGCCCGCGGTATCGAGCAGTACTTC; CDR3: CASSIVARGIEQYF
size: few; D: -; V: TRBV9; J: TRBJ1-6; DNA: TGTGCCAGCGGGACACCCCTCCACTTT; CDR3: CASGTPLHF
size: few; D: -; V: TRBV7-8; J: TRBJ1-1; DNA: TGTGCCAGCAGCCCCCCGGTCGGCCGGTCGAACACTGAAGCTTTCTTT; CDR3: CASSPPVGRSNTEAFF
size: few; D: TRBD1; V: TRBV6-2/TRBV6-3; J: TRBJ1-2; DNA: TGTGCCAGCAGTTGGACAGGGAACTATGGCTACACCTTC; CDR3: CASSWTGNYGYTF
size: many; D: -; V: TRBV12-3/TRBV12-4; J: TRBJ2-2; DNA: TGTGCCAGCAGTTCCCCGACAGCTGGCGGGCTGTTTTTT; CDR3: CASSSPTAGGLFF
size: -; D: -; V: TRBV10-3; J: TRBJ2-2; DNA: TGTGCCATCAGTGGGGAAAGGGCCACCGGGGAGCTGTTTTTT; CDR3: CAISGERATGELFF
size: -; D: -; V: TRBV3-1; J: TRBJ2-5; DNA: TGTGCCAGCAGCCGGGCCGGGTCCCAAGAGACCCAGTACTTC; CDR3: CASSRAGSQETQYF
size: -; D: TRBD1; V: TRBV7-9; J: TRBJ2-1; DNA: TGTGCCAGCAGCTCGGGACAGGGCGCACACAATGAGCAGTTCTTC; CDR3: CASSSGQGAHNEQFF
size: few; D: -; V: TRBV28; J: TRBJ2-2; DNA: TGTGCCAGCAGCTGGGGATTCGGCACCGGGGAGCTGTTTTTT; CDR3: CASSWGFGTGELFF
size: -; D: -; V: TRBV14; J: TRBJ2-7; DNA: TGTGCCAGCAGCCAAGAGAATCGACTAGTGAACGAGCAGTACTTC; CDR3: CASSQENRLVNEQYF
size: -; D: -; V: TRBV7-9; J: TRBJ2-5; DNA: TGTGCCAGCAGCTTAGTAGGACAGCAAGAGACCCAGTACTTC; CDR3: CASSLVGQQETQYF
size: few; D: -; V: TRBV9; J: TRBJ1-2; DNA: TGTGCCAGCAGCGACTGGGGGCAGCCGAACTATGGCTACACCTTC; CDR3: CASSDWGQPNYGYTF
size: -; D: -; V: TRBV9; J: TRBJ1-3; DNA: TGTGCCAGCAGCACGAGATCGGGGGCTCTGGTTGGAAACACCATATATTTT; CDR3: CASSTRSGALVGNTIYF
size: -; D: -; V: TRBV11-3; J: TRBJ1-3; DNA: TGTGCCAGCAGCTTAGATCCTGGGGTCGGAAACACCATATATTTT; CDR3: CASSLDPGVGNTIYF
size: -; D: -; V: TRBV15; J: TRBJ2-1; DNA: TGTGCCACCAGCCATAGGAAAACAGGGCCGTACAATGAGCAGTTCTTC; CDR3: CATSHRKTGPYNEQFF
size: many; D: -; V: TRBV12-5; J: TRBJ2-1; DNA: TGTGCTAGTGGTGTGGGTTGGAATGAGCAGTTCTTC; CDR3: CASGVGWNEQFF
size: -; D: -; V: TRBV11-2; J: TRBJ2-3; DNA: TGTGCCAGCAGCACCCCAGCAACAGATACGCAGTATTTT; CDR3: CASSTPATDTQYF
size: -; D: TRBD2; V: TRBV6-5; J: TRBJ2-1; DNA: TGTGCCAGCAGTAACGTGCTAGCGGGAGTATTGTTCTTC; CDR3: CASSNVLAGVLFF
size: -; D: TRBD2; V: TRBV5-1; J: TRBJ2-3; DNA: TGCGCCAGCAGCTTCTTTGCGGGGGTAGATACGCAGTATTTT; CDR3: CASSFFAGVDTQYF
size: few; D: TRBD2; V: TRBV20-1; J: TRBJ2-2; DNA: TGCAGTGCCCCGGCGGGACTAGCGGGAGTGAGCGGGGAGCTGTTTTTT; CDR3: CSAPAGLAGVSGELFF
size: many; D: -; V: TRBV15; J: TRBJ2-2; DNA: TGTGCCACCAGCATCGGGACGGGCGACACCGGGGAGCTGTTTTTT; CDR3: CATSIGTGDTGELFF
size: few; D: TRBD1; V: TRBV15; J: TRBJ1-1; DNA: TGTGCCACCAGCGCAGACAGGGCGAACACTGAAGCTTTCTTT; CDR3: CATSADRANTEAFF
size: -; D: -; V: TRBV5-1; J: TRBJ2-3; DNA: TGCGCCAGCTCCGTGGTGGGGGGCGCAGATACGCAGTATTTT; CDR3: CASSVVGGADTQYF
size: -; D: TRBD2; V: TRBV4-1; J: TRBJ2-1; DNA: TGCGCCAGCAGCCAAGATACACTAGCGCAATCCTACAATGAGCAGTTCTTC; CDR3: CASSQDTLAQSYNEQFF
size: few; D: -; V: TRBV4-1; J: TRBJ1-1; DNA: TGCGCCAGCAGCCCTCCGTTGGGGGGTGAAGCTTTCTTT; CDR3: CASSPPLGGEAFF
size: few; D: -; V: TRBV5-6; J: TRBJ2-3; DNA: TGTGCCAGCAGCTTGGCTCTAGCTTCTCGCACAGATACGCAGTATTTT; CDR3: CASSLALASRTDTQYF
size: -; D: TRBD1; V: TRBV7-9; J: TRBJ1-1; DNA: TGTGCCAGCAGCTTAGCGACAGGGATGAACACTGAAGCTTTCTTT; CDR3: CASSLATGMNTEAFF
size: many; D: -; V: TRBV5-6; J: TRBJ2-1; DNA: TGTGCCAGCAGCTTGGGAATTCTAGATTACAATGAGCAGTTCTTC; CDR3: CASSLGILDYNEQFF
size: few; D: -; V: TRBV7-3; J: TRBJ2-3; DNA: TGTGCCAGCAGCCGAGACTTGATGGATACGCAGTATTTT; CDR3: CASSRDLMDTQYF
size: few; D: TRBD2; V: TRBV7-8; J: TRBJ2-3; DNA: TGTGCCAGCAGCTTACACCCGGGACTAGCGGGAAGGAGGTCAGATACGCAGTATTTT; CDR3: CASSLHPGLAGRRSDTQYF
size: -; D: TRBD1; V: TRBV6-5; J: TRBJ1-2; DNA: TGTGCCAGCAGTTACGGTCAGGGGGATTACAGTATCTATGGCTACACCTTC; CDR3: CASSYGQGDYSIYGYTF
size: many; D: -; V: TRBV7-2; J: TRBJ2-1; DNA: TGTGCCAGCAGCTTGGGAGGGGGGGGTGAGCAGTTCTTC; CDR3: CASSLGGGGEQFF
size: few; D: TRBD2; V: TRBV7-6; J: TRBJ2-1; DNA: TGTGCCAGCAGCTTAGGTACGGGTGTAGCGGGGGCCTACAATGAGCAGTTCTTC; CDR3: CASSLGTGVAGAYNEQFF